This is a list of T cell receptor beta chains from one sample in a study of PD-L1 blockade in urothelial cancer. Assay used: immunoSEQ multiplex PCR; TCRdb lists only in-frame clones, some missing. The repertoire holds tens of thousands of clones, with 75% to 90% as singletons. Sequenced here: PBMCs, sampled around atezolizumab (anti-PD-L1) treatment. Every receptor here comes from a woman in her 70s with urothelial cancer. Each CDR3 is given with its conserved first and last residue. The D gene is left open where the match is weak. Clone size is shown for a subset of rows, as once, few, many or a class of expanded clone.

TRBD1 TRBJ1-1 NA TRBV18 14 TGTGCCAGCTCACCGACAGGGGGATCCACTGAAGCTTTCTTT CASSPTGGSTEAFF
TRBD1 TRBJ1-1 NA TRBV9 14 TGTGCCAGCAGCGAACAGGGGGGTGGCACTGAAGCTTTCTTT CASSEQGGGTEAFF
TRBD1 TRBJ1-2 NA TRBV5-1 18 TGCGCCAGCAGCTTGGTGGGACAGGTCGGCGATTCTAACTATGGCTACACCTTC CASSLVGQVGDSNYGYTF
TRBD1 TRBJ1-1 once TRBV19 14 TGTGCCAGTAGTCTCCGGACAGGGCACACTGAAGCTTTCTTT CASSLRTGHTEAFF
TRBD1 TRBJ2-7 NA TRBV7-2 15 TGTGCCAGCAGCTTAGGCGGGACAGGGGGCTACGAGCAGTACTTC CASSLGGTGGYEQYF
NA TRBJ2-5 NA TRBV19 12 TGTGCCAGTAGAGGGGCCAGGGAGACCCAGTACTTC CASRGARETQYF
NA TRBJ1-4 few TRBV30 11 TGTGCCTTGGACAAAAATGAAAAACTGTTTTTT CALDKNEKLFF
NA TRBJ2-7 NA TRBV9 14 TGTGCCAGCAGCCCCCGGACAAATGCCTACGAGCAGTACTTC CASSPRTNAYEQYF
NA TRBJ2-7 NA TRBV7-2 14 TGTGCCAGCAGCTTAGATTACAGTCGCAACGAGCAGTACTTC CASSLDYSRNEQYF
NA TRBJ1-4 NA TRBV15 13 TGTGCCACCAGCAGAGATCGGTATGAAAAACTGTTTTTT CATSRDRYEKLFF
TRBD1 TRBJ1-2 NA TRBV4-1 14 TGCGCCAGCAGCCAAGAACAGGGGATCTATGGCTACACCTTC CASSQEQGIYGYTF
TRBD2 TRBJ2-2 NA TRBV30 13 TGTGCCTGGACCGGGGGGGCCACCGGGGAGCTGTTTTTT CAWTGGATGELFF
NA TRBJ2-6 NA TRBV2 14 TGTGCCAGCAGTGAGCAGGCGGGGTCTCCCGTCCTGACTTTC CASSEQAGSPVLTF
NA TRBJ1-4 NA TRBV5-1 16 TGCGCCAGCAGCCCCGGGAGGGCTCCAACTAATGAAAAACTGTTTTTT CASSPGRAPTNEKLFF
TRBD1 TRBJ2-7 NA TRBV29-1 16 TGCAGCGTTAAAAAAACCTCCGGGACAGGGCTCCACGAGCAGTACTTC CSVKKTSGTGLHEQYF
TRBD2 TRBJ2-1 NA TRBV7-8 17 TGTGCCAGCAGCTTAGGATATAGCGGGGGGATATACAATGAGCAGTTCTTC CASSLGYSGGIYNEQFF
TRBD1 TRBJ1-1 NA TRBV19 16 TGTGCCAGTAAGGCGCAAGGGGGCTCGGGGAACACTGAAGCTTTCTTT CASKAQGGSGNTEAFF
NA TRBJ2-1 once TRBV4-3 16 TGCGCCAGCAGCCAAGTTGCGGGTCCCTCCTACAATGAGCAGTTCTTC CASSQVAGPSYNEQFF
NA TRBJ2-7 many TRBV4-3 14 TGCGCCAGCAGCCAAGAACAGGAGTACTACGAGCAGTACTTC CASSQEQEYYEQYF
TRBD1 TRBJ2-7 NA TRBV11-3 15 TGTGCCAGCAGCTCTAATCAGGGGGCCAGACACGAGCAGTACTTC CASSSNQGARHEQYF
NA TRBJ1-1 once TRBV7-9 13 TGTGCCAGCAGCTCTACAGGGAACACTGAAGCTTTCTTT CASSSTGNTEAFF
NA TRBJ1-4 NA TRBV28 14 TGTGCCAGCAGTCCCTGGGCAGGGCCTGAAAAACTGTTTTTT CASSPWAGPEKLFF
NA TRBJ2-5 NA TRBV5-5 14 TGTGCCAGCAGCCCCACAGGGTACCAAGAGACCCAGTACTTC CASSPTGYQETQYF
NA TRBJ2-7 NA TRBV4-3 13 TGCGCCAGCAGCCAGTCAGGAAACCGCGAGCAGTACTTC CASSQSGNREQYF
TRBD2 TRBJ2-1 few TRBV28 14 TGTGCCAGCAGCCAGACTAGCGGGGGCAATGAGCAGTTCTTC CASSQTSGGNEQFF
TRBD1 TRBJ1-4 NA TRBV29-1 14 TGCAGCGTTGAAGACGGACAGGGGGGTGAAAAACTGTTTTTT CSVEDGQGGEKLFF
TRBD2 TRBJ2-2 NA TRBV10-3 15 TGTGCCATCACTAGCGGGAGGGCCAACACCGGGGAGCTGTTTTTT CAITSGRANTGELFF
NA TRBJ2-5 NA TRBV19 14 TGTGCCAGTAGTATAGGGACAGAACAAGAGACCCAGTACTTC CASSIGTEQETQYF
TRBD1 TRBJ1-4 NA TRBV5-6 17 TGTGCCAGCAGTGCCGGGACAGGGGTTGCAACTAATGAAAAACTGTTTTTT CASSAGTGVATNEKLFF
TRBD1 TRBJ1-4 NA TRBV18 17 TGTGCCAGCTCCTCCGGACAGGGGGGCACAGGGAATGAAAAACTGTTTTTT CASSSGQGGTGNEKLFF
TRBD2 TRBJ2-1 NA TRBV5-8 15 TGTGCCAGCAGCATTGGGACTAGTGGCGACAATGAGCAGTTCTTC CASSIGTSGDNEQFF
NA TRBJ2-6 NA TRBV16 16 TGTGCCAGCAGCCAAGCCCCGGTCTCTGGGGCCAACGTCCTGACTTTC CASSQAPVSGANVLTF
TRBD2 TRBJ2-4 NA TRBV19 19 TGTGCCAGTAGTAGCCCCACAAGCGGGAGGAACCTAGCCAAAAACATTCAGTACTTC CASSSPTSGRNLAKNIQYF
TRBD1 TRBJ2-7 NA TRBV6-1 14 TGTGCCAGCACCGAGACAGGGGGCCGGAGTGAGCAGTACTTC CASTETGGRSEQYF
TRBD1 TRBJ2-2 NA TRBV15 15 TGTGCCACCAGCAGATCCCGGACAGGCCCCGGGGAGCTGTTTTTT CATSRSRTGPGELFF
TRBD1 TRBJ2-5 NA TRBV10-2 16 TGCGCCAGCAGTGAGTCGGGGACAGGGGGCGGAGAGACCCAGTACTTC CASSESGTGGGETQYF
NA TRBJ2-2 NA TRBV11-3 15 TGTGCCAGCAGCTTAGACGGGATAAACACCGGGGAGCTGTTTTTT CASSLDGINTGELFF
TRBD1 TRBJ2-7 NA TRBV25-1 16 TGTGCCAGCAGTGAAATGCGGACAGGATTCGACTACGAGCAGTACTTC CASSEMRTGFDYEQYF